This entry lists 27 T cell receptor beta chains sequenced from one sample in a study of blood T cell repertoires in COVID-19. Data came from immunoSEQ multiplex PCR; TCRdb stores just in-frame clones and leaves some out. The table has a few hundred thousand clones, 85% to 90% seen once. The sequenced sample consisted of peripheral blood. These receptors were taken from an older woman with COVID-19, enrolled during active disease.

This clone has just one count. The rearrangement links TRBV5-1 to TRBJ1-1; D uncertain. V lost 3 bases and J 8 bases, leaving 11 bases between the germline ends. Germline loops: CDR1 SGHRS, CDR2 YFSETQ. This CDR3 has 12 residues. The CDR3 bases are TGCGCCAGCAGCTCGCCAGTGAGGGAAGCTTTCTTT. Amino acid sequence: CASSSPVREAFF.

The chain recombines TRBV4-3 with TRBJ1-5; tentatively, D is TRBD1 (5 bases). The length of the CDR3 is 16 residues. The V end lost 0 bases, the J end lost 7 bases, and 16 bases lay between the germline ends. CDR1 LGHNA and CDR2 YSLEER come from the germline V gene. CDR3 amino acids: CASSQDLGTKVQPQHF. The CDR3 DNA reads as TGCGCCAGCAGCCAAGATCTGGGGACTAAGGTCCAGCCCCAGCATTTT.

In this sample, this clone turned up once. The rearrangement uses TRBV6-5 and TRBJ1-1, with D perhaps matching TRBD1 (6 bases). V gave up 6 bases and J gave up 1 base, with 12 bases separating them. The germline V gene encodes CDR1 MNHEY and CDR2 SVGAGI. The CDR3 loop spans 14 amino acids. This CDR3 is CASRYGGANTEAFF. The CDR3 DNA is TGTGCCAGCAGGTACGGGGGGGCGAACACTGAAGCTTTCTTT.

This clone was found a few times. This CDR3 is CASSIVPGGHATQYF. In DNA, the CDR3 is TGTGCCAGTAGTATAGTACCGGGGGGGCATGCTACGCAGTATTTT. The genes are TRBV19 and TRBJ2-3; 8 bases fit TRBD2. Germline assignment: CDR1 LNHDA and CDR2 SQIVND (reference sequence). CDR3 size: 15 residues. V gave up 1 base and J gave up 8 bases; unmatched junction bases: 8.

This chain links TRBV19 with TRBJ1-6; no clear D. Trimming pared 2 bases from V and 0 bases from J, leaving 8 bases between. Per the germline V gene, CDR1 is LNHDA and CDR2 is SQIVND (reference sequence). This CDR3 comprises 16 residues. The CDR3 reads CASSISGSSYNSPLHF. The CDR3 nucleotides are TGTGCCAGTAGTATATCAGGAAGCTCCTATAATTCACCCCTCCACTTT. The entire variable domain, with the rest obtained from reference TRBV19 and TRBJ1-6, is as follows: DGGITQSPKYLFRKEGQNVTLSCEQNLNHDAMYWYRQDPGQGLRLIYYSQIVNDFQKGDIAEGYSVSREKKESFPLTVTSAQKNPTAFYLCASSISGSSYNSPLHFGNGTRLTVT.

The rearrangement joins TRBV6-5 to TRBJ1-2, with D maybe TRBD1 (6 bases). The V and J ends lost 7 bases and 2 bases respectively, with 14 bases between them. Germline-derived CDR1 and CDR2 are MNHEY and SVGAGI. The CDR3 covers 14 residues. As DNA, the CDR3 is TGTGCCAGCACTAGGGGGGGCGGAAACTATGGCTACACCTTC. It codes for CASTRGGGNYGYTF.

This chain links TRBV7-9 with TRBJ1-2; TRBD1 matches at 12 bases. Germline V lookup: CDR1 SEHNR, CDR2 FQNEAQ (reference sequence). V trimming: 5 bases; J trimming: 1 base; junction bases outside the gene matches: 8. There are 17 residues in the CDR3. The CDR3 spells CASSLGQGASYNYGYTF. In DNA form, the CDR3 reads TGTGCCAGCAGCCTGGGACAGGGGGCTTCCTATAACTATGGCTACACCTTC.

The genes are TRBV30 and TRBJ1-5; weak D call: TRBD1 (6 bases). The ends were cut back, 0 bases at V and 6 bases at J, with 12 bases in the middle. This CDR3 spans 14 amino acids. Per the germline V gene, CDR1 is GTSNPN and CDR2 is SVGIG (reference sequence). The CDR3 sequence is CAWSVGQGCQPQHF. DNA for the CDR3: TGTGCCTGGAGTGTTGGGCAGGGGTGTCAGCCCCAGCATTTT. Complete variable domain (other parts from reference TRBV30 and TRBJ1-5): SQTIHQWPATLVQPVGSPLSLECTVEGTSNPNLYWYRQAAGRGLQLLFYSVGIGQISSEVPQNLSASRPQDRQFILSSKKLLLSDSGFYLCAWSVGQGCQPQHFGDGTRLSIL.

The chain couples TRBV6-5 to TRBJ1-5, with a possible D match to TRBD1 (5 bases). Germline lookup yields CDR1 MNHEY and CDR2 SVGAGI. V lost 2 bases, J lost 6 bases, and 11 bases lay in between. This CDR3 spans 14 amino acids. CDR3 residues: CASSYVQGGQPQHF. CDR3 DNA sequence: TGTGCCAGCAGTTACGTCCAGGGCGGTCAGCCCCAGCATTTT.

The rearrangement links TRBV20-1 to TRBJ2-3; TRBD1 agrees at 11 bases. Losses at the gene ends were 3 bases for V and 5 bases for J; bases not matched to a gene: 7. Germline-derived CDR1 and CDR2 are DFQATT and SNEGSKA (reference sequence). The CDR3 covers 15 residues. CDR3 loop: CSASRTGGTGDTQYF. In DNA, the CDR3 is TGCAGTGCTAGTCGGACAGGGGGCACCGGAGATACGCAGTATTTT.

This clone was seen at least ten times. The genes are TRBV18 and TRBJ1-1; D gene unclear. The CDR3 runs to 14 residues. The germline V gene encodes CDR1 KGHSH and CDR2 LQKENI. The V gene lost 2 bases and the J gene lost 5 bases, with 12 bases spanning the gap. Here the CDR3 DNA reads TGTGCCAGCTCACCAGAGGTTCATCAGACTGAAGCTTTCTTT. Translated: CASSPEVHQTEAFF.

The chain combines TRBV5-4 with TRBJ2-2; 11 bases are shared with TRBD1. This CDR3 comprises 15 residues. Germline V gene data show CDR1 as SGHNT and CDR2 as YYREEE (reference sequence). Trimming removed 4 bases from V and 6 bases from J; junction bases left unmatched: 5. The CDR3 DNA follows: TGTGCCAGCAGCCTTCCGGGACAGGGGGCCGGGGAGCTGTTTTTT. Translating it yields CASSLPGQGAGELFF.

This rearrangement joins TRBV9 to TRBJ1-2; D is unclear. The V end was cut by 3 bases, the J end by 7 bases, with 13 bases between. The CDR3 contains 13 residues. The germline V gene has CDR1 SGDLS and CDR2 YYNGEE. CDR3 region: CASSGPGHGGYTF. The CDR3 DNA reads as TGTGCCAGCAGCGGACCGGGTCACGGTGGCTACACCTTC.

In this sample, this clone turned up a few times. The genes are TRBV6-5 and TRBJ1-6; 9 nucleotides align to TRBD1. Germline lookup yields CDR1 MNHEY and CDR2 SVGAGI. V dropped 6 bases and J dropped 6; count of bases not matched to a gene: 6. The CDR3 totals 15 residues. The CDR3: CASRDIQGANSPLHF. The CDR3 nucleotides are TGTGCCAGCAGGGACATACAGGGGGCTAATTCACCCCTCCACTTT.

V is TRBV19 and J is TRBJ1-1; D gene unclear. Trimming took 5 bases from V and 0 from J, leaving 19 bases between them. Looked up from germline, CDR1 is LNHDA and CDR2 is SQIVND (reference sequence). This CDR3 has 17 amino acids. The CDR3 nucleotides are TGTGCCAGTAGTCGAGGTGGAAGACCGTTATTGAACACTGAAGCTTTCTTT. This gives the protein CASSRGGRPLLNTEAFF.

CDR3 sequence reads: CASSQDPQGGDTQYF. The CDR3 DNA is TGTGCCAGCAGCCAAGATCCCCAGGGTGGAGATACGCAGTATTTT. The rearrangement joins TRBV4-2 to TRBJ2-3; perhaps TRBD1 as D (5 bases). In germline, CDR1 is LGHNA, CDR2 YNFKEQ. Between the trimmed V and J ends, which lost 0 bases and 5 bases, there was a span of 12 bases. This CDR3 spans 15 amino acids.

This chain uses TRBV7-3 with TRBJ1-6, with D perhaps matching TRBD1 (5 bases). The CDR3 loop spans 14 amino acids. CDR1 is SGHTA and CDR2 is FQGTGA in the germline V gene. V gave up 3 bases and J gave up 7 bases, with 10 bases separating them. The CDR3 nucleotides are TGTGCCAGCAGCTTTGCAGGACAAAATTCACCCCTCCACTTT. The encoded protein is CASSFAGQNSPLHF.

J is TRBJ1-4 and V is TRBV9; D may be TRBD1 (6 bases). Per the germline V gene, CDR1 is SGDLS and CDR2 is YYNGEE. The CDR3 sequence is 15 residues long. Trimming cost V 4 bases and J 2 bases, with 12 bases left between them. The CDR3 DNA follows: TGTGCCAGCAGCCCAACAGGGTGGACTAATGAAAAACTGTTTTTT. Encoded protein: CASSPTGWTNEKLFF.

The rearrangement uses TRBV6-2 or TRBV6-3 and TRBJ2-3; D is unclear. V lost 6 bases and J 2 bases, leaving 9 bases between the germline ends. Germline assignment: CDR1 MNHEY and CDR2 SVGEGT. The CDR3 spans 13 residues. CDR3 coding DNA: TGTGCCAGCAGCACGCGGCCCACAGATACGCAGTATTTT. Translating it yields CASSTRPTDTQYF.

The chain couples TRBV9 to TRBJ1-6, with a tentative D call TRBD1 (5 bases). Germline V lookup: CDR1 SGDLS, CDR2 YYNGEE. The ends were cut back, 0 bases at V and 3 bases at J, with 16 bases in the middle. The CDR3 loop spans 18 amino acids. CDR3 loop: CASSVARGDSNYNSPLHF. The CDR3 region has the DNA TGTGCCAGCAGCGTAGCGCGGGGGGACTCTAACTATAATTCACCCCTCCACTTT.

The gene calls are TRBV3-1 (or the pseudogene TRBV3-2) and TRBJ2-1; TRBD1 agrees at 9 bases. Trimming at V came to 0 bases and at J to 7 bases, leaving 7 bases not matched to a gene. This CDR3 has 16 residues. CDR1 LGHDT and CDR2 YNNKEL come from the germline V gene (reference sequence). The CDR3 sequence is CASSQDYGQGRNEQFF. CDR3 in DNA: TGTGCCAGCAGCCAAGATTACGGACAGGGGAGAAATGAGCAGTTCTTC.

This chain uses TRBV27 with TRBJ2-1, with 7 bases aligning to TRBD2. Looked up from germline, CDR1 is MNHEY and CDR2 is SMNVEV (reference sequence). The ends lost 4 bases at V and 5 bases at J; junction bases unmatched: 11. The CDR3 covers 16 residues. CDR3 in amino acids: CASSSTGTIANNEQFF. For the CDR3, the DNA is TGTGCCAGCAGTTCTACCGGGACTATAGCGAACAATGAGCAGTTCTTC.

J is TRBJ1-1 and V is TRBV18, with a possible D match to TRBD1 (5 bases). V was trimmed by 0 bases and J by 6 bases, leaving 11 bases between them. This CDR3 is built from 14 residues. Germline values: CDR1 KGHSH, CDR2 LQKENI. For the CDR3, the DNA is TGTGCCAGCTCACCACCGACACGGGGGGCTGAAGCTTTCTTT. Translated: CASSPPTRGAEAFF.

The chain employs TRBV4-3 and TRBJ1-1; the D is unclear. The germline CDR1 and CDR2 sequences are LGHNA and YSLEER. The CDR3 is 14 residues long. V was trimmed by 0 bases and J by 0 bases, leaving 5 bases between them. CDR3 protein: CASSQELMNTEAFF. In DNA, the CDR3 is TGCGCCAGCAGCCAAGAACTCATGAACACTGAAGCTTTCTTT.

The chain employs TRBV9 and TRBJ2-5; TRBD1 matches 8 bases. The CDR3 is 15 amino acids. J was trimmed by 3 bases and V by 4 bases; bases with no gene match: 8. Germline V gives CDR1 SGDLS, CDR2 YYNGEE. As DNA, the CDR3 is TGTGCCAGCAGCTTGTGGGGGACAGGAAAAGAGACCCAGTACTTC. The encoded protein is CASSLWGTGKETQYF.

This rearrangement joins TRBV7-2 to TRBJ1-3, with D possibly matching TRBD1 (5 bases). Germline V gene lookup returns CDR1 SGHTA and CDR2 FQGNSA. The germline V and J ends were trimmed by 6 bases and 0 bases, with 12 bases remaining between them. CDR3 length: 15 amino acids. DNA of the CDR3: TGTGCCAGCAGGCCTACAGGACCCTCTGGAAACACCATATATTTT. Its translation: CASRPTGPSGNTIYF.

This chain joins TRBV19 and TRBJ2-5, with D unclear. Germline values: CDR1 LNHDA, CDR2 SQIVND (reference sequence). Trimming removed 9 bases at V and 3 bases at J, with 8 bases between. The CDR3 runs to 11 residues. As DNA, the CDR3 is TGTGCCAGCCAACAAGAAGAGACCCAGTACTTC. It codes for CASQQEETQYF. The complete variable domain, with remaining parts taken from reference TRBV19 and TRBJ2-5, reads DGGITQSPKYLFRKEGQNVTLSCEQNLNHDAMYWYRQDPGQGLRLIYYSQIVNDFQKGDIAEGYSVSREKKESFPLTVTSAQKNPTAFYLCASQQEETQYFGPGTRLLVL.